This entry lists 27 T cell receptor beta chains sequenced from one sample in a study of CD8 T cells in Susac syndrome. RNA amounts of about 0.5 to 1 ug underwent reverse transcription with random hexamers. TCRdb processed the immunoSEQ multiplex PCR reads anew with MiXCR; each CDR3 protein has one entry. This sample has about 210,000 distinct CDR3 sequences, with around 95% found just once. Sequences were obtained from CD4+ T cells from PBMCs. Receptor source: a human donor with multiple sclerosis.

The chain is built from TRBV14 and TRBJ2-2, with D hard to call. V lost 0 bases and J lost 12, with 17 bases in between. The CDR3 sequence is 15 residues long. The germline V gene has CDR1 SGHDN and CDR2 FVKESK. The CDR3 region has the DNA TGTGCCAGCAGCCAAGAATCAAGGGCCCTCGGCAAGCTGTTTTTT. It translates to CASSQESRALGKLFF.

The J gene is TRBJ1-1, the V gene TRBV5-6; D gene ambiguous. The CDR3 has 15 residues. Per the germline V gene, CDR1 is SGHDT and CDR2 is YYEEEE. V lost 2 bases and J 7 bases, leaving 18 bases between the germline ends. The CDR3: CASSFGRWVKDEAFF. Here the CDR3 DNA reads TGTGCCAGCAGCTTTGGGCGGTGGGTTAAAGATGAAGCTTTCTTT.

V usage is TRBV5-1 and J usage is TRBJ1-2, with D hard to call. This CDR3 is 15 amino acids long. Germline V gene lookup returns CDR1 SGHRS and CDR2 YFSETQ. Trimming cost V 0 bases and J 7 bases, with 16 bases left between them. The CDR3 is CASSLAGQVWPGYTF. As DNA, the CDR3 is TGCGCCAGCAGCTTGGCCGGGCAGGTTTGGCCTGGCTACACCTTC.

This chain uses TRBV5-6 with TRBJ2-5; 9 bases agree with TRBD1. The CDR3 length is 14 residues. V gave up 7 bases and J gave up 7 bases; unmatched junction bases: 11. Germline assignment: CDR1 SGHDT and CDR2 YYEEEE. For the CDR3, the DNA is TGTGCCAGCGCCACTGGACAGGGGTTCGGGACCCAGTACTTC. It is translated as CASATGQGFGTQYF.

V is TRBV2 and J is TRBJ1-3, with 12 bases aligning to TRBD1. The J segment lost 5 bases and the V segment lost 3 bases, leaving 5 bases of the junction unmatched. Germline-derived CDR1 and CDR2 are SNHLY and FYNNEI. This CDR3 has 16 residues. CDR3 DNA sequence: TGTGCCAGCAGTGATGCGGGACAGGGGGCGCGAAACACCATATATTTT. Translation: CASSDAGQGARNTIYF.

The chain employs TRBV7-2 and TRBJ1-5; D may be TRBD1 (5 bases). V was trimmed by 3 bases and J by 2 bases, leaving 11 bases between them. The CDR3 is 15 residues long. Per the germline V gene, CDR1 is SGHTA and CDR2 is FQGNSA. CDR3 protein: CASSLQGRGNQPQHF. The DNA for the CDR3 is TGTGCCAGCAGCTTGCAGGGTAGGGGCAATCAGCCCCAGCATTTT.

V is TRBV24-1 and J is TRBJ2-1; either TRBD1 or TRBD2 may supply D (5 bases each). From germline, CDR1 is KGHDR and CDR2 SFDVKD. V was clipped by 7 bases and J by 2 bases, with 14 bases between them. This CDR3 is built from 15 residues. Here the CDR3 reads CATSSSRGPYNEQFF. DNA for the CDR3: TGTGCCACCAGCTCCTCCCGGGGACCCTACAATGAGCAGTTCTTC.

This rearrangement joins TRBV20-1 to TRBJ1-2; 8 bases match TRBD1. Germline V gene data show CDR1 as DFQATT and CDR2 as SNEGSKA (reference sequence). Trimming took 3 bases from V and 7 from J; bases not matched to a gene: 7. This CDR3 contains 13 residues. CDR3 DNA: TGCAGTGCTAGGGACAGGGAAGGTATTGGCTACACCTTC. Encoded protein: CSARDREGIGYTF.

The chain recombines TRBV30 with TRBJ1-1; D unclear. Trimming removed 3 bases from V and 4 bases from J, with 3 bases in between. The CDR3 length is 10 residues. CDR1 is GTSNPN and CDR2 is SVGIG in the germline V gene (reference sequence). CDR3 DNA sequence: TGTGCCTGGAGGTTCACTGAAGCTTTCTTT. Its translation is CAWRFTEAFF.

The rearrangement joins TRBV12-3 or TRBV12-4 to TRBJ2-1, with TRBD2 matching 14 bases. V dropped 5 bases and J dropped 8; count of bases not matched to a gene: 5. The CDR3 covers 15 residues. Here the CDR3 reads CASSRLAGGVYEQFF. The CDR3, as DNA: TGTGCCAGCAGTCGACTAGCGGGGGGGGTATATGAGCAGTTCTTC.

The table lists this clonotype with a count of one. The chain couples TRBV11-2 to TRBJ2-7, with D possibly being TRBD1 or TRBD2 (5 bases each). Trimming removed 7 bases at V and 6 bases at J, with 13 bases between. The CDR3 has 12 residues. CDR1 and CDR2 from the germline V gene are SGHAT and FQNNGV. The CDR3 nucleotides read TGTGCCAGCAACCCTTTTGGGGGCGAGCAGTACTTC. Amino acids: CASNPFGGEQYF.

CDR3 in amino acids: CASMSSGRHEQYF. In DNA form, the CDR3 reads TGTGCCAGCATGAGTTCGGGTCGGCACGAGCAGTACTTC. This chain uses TRBV27 with TRBJ2-7; D gene ambiguous. The V end lost 7 bases, the J end lost 5 bases, and 15 bases lay between the germline ends. CDR1 is MNHEY and CDR2 is SMNVEV in the germline V gene (reference sequence). This CDR3 has 13 residues.

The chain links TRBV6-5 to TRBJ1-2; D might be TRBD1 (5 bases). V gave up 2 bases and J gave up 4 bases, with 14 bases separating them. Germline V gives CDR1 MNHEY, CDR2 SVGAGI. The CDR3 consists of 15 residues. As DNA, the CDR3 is TGTGCCAGCAGTTACACGGGGGGAGTTAGCTATGGCTACACCTTC. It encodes CASSYTGGVSYGYTF.

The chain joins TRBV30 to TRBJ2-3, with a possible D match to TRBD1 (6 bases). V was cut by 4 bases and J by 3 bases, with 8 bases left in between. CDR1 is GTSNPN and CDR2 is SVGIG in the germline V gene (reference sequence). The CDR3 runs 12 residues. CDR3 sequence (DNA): TGTGCCTGGACAACAGGGACAGATACGCAGTATTTT. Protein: CAWTTGTDTQYF.

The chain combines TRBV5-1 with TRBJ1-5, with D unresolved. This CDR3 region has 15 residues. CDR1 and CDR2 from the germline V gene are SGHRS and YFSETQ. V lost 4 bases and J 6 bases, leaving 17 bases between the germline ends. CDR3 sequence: CASSPGGGPGQPQHF. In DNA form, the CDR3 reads TGCGCCAGCAGCCCTGGTGGAGGGCCGGGTCAGCCCCAGCATTTT.

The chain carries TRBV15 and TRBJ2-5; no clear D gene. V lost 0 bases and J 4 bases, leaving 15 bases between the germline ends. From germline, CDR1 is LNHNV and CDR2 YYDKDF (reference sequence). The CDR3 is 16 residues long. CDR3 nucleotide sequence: TGTGCCACCAGCAGAGATGAAAGGTCTTGGAGAGAGACCCAGTACTTC. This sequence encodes CATSRDERSWRETQYF.

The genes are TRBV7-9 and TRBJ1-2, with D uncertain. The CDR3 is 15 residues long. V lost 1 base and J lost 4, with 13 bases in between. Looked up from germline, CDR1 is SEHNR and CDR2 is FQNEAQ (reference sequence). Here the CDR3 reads CASSLVEREAYGYTF. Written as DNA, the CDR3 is TGTGCCAGCAGCTTAGTGGAGCGCGAAGCCTATGGCTACACCTTC.

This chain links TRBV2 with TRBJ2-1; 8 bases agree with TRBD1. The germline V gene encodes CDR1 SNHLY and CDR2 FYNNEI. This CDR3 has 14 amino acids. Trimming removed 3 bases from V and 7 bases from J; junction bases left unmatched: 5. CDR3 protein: CASSDRGRRNEQFF. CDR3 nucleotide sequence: TGTGCCAGCAGTGACAGGGGGCGCAGGAATGAGCAGTTCTTC.

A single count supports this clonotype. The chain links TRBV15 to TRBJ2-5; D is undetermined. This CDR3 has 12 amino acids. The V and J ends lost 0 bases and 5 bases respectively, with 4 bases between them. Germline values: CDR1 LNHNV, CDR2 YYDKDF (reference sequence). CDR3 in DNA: TGTGCCACCAGCAGAGATGCGGAGACCCAGTACTTC. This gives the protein CATSRDAETQYF.

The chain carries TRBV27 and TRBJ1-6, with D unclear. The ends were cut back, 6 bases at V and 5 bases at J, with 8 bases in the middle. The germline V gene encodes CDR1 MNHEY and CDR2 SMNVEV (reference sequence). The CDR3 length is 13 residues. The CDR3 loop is CASRLLDNSPLHF. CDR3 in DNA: TGTGCCAGCAGGCTGCTGGATAATTCACCCCTCCACTTT.

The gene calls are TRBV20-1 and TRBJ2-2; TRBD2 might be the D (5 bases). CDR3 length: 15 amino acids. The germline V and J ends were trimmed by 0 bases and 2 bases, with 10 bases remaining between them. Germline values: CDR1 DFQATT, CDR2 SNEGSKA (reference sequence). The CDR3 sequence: CSARDHRGNTGELFF. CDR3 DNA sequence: TGCAGTGCTAGAGATCACCGGGGTAACACCGGGGAGCTGTTTTTT.

This chain's CDR3 is CSAPPLAGSHTDTQYF. Here the CDR3 DNA reads TGCAGTGCTCCCCCCCTAGCGGGATCACACACAGATACGCAGTATTTT. The chain carries TRBV20-1 and TRBJ2-3; 9 bases match TRBD2. In germline, CDR1 is DFQATT, CDR2 SNEGSKA (reference sequence). With 5 bases clipped from V and 2 bases from J, the junction kept 11 bases outside the gene matches. CDR3 length: 16 amino acids.

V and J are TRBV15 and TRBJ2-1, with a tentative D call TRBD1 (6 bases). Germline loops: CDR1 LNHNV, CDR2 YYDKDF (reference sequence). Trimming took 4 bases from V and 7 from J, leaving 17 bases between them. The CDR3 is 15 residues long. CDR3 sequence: CATSTRTEKENEQFF. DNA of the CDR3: TGTGCCACCAGCACCCGGACAGAGAAGGAGAATGAGCAGTTCTTC.

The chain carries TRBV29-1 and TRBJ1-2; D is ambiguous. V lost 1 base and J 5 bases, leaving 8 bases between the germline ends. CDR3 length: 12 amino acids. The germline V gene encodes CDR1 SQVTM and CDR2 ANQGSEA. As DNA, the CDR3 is TGCAGCGTTGAAGGGACGGATTATGGCTACACCTTC. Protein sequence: CSVEGTDYGYTF. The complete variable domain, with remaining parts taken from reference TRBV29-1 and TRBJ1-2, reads SAVISQKPSRDICQRGTSLTIQCQVDSQVTMMFWYRQQPGQSLTLIATANQGSEATYESGFVIDKFPISRPNLTFSTLTVSNMSPEDSSIYLCSVEGTDYGYTFGSGTRLTVV.

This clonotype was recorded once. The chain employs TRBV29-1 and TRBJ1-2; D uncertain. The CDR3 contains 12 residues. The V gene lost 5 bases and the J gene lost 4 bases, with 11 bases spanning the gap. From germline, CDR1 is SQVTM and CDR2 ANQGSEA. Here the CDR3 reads CSVPHGGYGYTF. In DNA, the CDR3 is TGCAGCGTTCCGCACGGAGGCTATGGCTACACCTTC.

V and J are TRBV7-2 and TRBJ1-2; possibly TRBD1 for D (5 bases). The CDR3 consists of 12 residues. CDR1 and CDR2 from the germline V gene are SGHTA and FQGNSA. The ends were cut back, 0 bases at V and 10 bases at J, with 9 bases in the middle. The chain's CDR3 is CASSLAGVDYTF. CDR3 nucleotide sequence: TGTGCCAGCAGCTTAGCAGGGGTTGACTACACCTTC.

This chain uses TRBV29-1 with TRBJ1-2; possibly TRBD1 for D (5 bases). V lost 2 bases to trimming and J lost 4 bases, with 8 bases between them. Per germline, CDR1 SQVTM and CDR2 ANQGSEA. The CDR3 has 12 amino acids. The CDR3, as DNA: TGCAGCGTTGAAAACAGGTCCTATGGCTACACCTTC. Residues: CSVENRSYGYTF.